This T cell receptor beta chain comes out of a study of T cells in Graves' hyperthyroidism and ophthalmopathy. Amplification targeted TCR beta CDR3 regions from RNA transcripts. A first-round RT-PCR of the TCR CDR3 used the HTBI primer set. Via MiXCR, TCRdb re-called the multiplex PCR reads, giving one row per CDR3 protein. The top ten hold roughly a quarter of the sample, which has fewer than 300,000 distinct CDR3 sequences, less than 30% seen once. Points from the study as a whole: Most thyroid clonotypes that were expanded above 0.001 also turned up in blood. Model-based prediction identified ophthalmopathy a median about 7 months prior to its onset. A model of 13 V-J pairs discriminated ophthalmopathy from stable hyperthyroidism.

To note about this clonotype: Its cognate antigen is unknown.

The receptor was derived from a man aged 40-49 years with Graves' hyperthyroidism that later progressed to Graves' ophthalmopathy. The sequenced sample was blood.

CDR3 loop: CASSARVDRLSYEQYF. The CDR3 bases are TGCGCCAGCAGCGCCCGTGTAGACAGGCTCTCCTACGAGCAGTACTTC. The rearrangement links TRBV5-1 to TRBJ2-7; tentatively, D is TRBD1 (6 bases). This CDR3 spans 16 amino acids. The V end lost 4 bases, the J end lost 0 bases, and 17 bases lay between the germline ends. The germline V gene encodes CDR1 SGHRS and CDR2 YFSETQ.